This record concerns one TCR beta chain sequence. Individuals aged about 18 to 100 years were recruited from fewer than 30 US areas. The data originate from a study of blood T cell repertoires in COVID-19. TCRdb keeps only in-frame clones here, not all; method: immunoSEQ multiplex PCR. This sample yields a few hundred thousand clones, of which approximately 92% are seen a single time; 2% to 2.5% belongs to the top ten. The ends lost 3 bases at V and 5 bases at J; junction bases unmatched: 4. The CDR3 loop spans 16 amino acids. The germline V gene encodes CDR1 LGHNA and CDR2 YNFKEQ. The chain recombines TRBV4-2 with TRBJ2-3; TRBD2 matches 14 bases. This clonotype was obtained from a woman aged 18-35 years who had recovered from COVID-19. The specimen was PBMCs or T cells enriched from blood (not recorded which). CDR3 sequence: CASSHATSGGEDTQYF. The CDR3 region has the DNA TGTGCCAGCAGCCACGCGACTAGCGGGGGGGAAGATACGCAGTATTTT.